These 28 T cell receptor beta chains were all obtained from the same sample, sequenced in a study of blood T cell repertoires in COVID-19. Assay used: immunoSEQ multiplex PCR; TCRdb lists only in-frame clones, some missing. The data show some 110,000 clones, with roughly 83% seen just once and about 5.4% held by the top ten. Material for sequencing was peripheral blood. These receptors originate from a human donor in a cohort sampled during active COVID-19.

The rearrangement links TRBV6-2 or TRBV6-3 to TRBJ2-7; 8 bases are a match to TRBD1. The trim removed 5 bases at V and 2 bases at J, leaving 14 bases unmatched. In germline, CDR1 is MNHEY, CDR2 SVGEGT. There are 17 residues in the CDR3. CDR3 protein: CASSDPPHRDRTYEQYF. The CDR3 nucleotides are TGTGCCAGCAGTGACCCACCCCACCGGGACAGGACCTACGAGCAGTACTTC.

V usage is TRBV2 and J usage is TRBJ2-1; 9 positions match TRBD2. J lost 7 bases, V lost 7 bases, and 8 bases had no gene match. The CDR3 contains 14 residues. The germline V gene encodes CDR1 SNHLY and CDR2 FYNNEI. The CDR3 sequence is CASNLAGIGNEQFF. The CDR3 coding sequence is TGTGCCAGCAACCTAGCGGGAATAGGGAATGAGCAGTTCTTC.

The chain recombines TRBV4-2 with TRBJ2-7; 10 bases line up with TRBD1. The trim removed 4 bases at V and 2 bases at J, leaving 8 bases unmatched. Germline-derived CDR1 and CDR2 are LGHNA and YNFKEQ. The CDR3 consists of 16 residues. The CDR3 coding sequence is TGTGCCAGCAGCCCGCCGGGACAGGGGACCCCCTACGAGCAGTACTTC. Translating gives CASSPPGQGTPYEQYF.

The chain combines TRBV7-2 with TRBJ1-2, with a possible D match to TRBD1 (6 bases). Looked up from germline, CDR1 is SGHTA and CDR2 is FQGNSA. The CDR3 length is 14 residues. V shed 5 bases and J shed 3 bases, with 13 bases lying between them. The CDR3 nucleotides read TGTGCCAGCAGCGTACAGGGTTTCGACTATGGCTACACCTTC. Its translation: CASSVQGFDYGYTF.

The chain carries TRBV19 and TRBJ2-3; 8 nucleotides align to TRBD1. Germline values: CDR1 LNHDA, CDR2 SQIVND (reference sequence). This CDR3 is built from 18 residues. Trimming removed 3 bases from V and 11 bases from J; junction bases left unmatched: 22. The CDR3 loop is CASSIQFGGGRGRRKQYF. The DNA for the CDR3 is TGTGCCAGTAGTATTCAGTTCGGAGGCGGCAGGGGGCGAAGGAAGCAGTATTTT. Full variable domain (rest looked up from reference TRBV19 and TRBJ2-3): DGGITQSPKYLFRKEGQNVTLSCEQNLNHDAMYWYRQDPGQGLRLIYYSQIVNDFQKGDIAEGYSVSREKKESFPLTVTSAQKNPTAFYLCASSIQFGGGRGRRKQYFGPGTRLTVL.

This chain connects TRBV5-1 to TRBJ1-1; 7 nucleotides agree with TRBD1. With V trimmed by 0 bases and J by 4 bases, 3 bases remained unmatched. CDR3 length: 14 amino acids. The germline V gene has CDR1 SGHRS and CDR2 YFSETQ. The DNA for the CDR3 is TGCGCCAGCAGCTTGGTGGCAGGGGGCACTGAAGCTTTCTTT. Its protein is CASSLVAGGTEAFF.

The V gene is TRBV18, the J gene TRBJ2-3; D not resolved. Germline V gives CDR1 KGHSH, CDR2 LQKENI. There are 12 residues in the CDR3. V lost 6 bases, J lost 5 bases, and 9 bases lay in between. The chain's CDR3 is CASSIPVDTQYF. CDR3 sequence (DNA): TGTGCCAGCTCCATCCCGGTAGATACGCAGTATTTT.

This clone was found once. The genes are TRBV30 and TRBJ1-5; D unresolved. The germline V gene encodes CDR1 GTSNPN and CDR2 SVGIG (reference sequence). This CDR3 spans 13 amino acids. Trimming removed 0 bases from V and 4 bases from J, with 7 bases in between. The CDR3 sequence is CAWSVRENQPQHF. The CDR3 DNA is TGTGCCTGGAGTGTAAGAGAGAATCAGCCCCAGCATTTT.

The chain combines TRBV11-3 with TRBJ2-5; D is possibly TRBD2 (6 bases). Trimming shortened V by 5 bases and J by 4 bases, and 11 bases separated the two germline ends. Germline-derived CDR1 and CDR2 are SGHNT and YENEEA. The CDR3 spans 13 residues. This CDR3 reads CASSLGGRETQYF. For the CDR3, the DNA is TGTGCCAGCAGCCTCGGAGGGCGAGAGACCCAGTACTTC.

This chain joins TRBV7-8 and TRBJ2-5; TRBD2 agrees at 8 bases. Germline loops: CDR1 SGHVS, CDR2 FQNEAQ. After removal of 5 bases from V and 5 bases from J, the junction contained 7 bases not matched to a gene. The length of the CDR3 is 14 residues. The CDR3: CASSPLAGWETQYF. The CDR3 region has the DNA TGTGCCAGCAGCCCGTTAGCGGGATGGGAGACCCAGTACTTC.

This clone has only one observation. Being one base from a much bigger clone, this may be a read error. V is TRBV9 and J is TRBJ2-7, with TRBD2 identical over 10 bases. The CDR3 has 14 residues. CDR1 and CDR2 (germline): SGDLS, YYNGEE. The trim removed 4 bases at V and 0 bases at J, leaving 1 base unmatched. DNA for the CDR3: TGTGCCAGCAGCTCTAGCGGGAGCTCCTACGAGCAGTACTTC. This encodes CASSSSGSSYEQYF.

This clone was seen only once. This rearrangement joins TRBV5-6 to TRBJ1-2, with 10 bases fitting TRBD1. Germline V gene sequence: CDR1 SGHDT, CDR2 YYEEEE. The J segment lost 6 bases and the V segment lost 2 bases, leaving 7 bases of the junction unmatched. The CDR3 is 15 amino acids. The CDR3 DNA reads TGTGCCAGCAGCTTAGGGAGACAGGGGGCCCATGGCTACACCTTC. It yields the protein CASSLGRQGAHGYTF.

The chain joins TRBV2 to TRBJ1-1; D gene uncertain. Germline lookup yields CDR1 SNHLY and CDR2 FYNNEI. The CDR3 is 13 residues long. The V gene lost 7 bases and the J gene lost 0 bases, with 9 bases spanning the gap. The CDR3 nucleotides read TGTGCCAGCAACCAGTTAATGAACACTGAAGCTTTCTTT. As protein: CASNQLMNTEAFF.

The rearrangement joins TRBV6-5 to TRBJ1-2, with 7 nucleotides matching TRBD1. CDR1 MNHEY and CDR2 SVGAGI come from the germline V gene. CDR3 size: 15 residues. V lost 3 bases, J lost 6 bases, and 10 bases stayed unmatched. In DNA, the CDR3 is TGTGCCAGCAGTTATTCCGTGACAGGGTGGGATGGCTACACCTTC. Amino acid sequence: CASSYSVTGWDGYTF.

The genes are TRBV28 and TRBJ1-5; 7 bases fit TRBD1. V trimming: 2 bases; J trimming: 2 bases; junction bases outside the gene matches: 3. The CDR3 length is 15 residues. Germline V gene sequence: CDR1 MDHEN, CDR2 SYDVKM. The CDR3: CASSLPGTGNQPQHF. The CDR3 bases are TGTGCCAGCAGTTTACCGGGGACAGGCAATCAGCCCCAGCATTTT. Supplemented by reference TRBV28 and TRBJ1-5, the full variable domain reads DVKVTQSSRYLVKRTGEKVFLECVQDMDHENMFWYRQDPGLGLRLIYFSYDVKMKEKGDIPEGYSVSREKKERFSLILESASTNQTSMYLCASSLPGTGNQPQHFGDGTRLSIL.

The V call is TRBV27, the J call TRBJ1-4, with D tentatively TRBD1 (5 bases). The CDR3 loop spans 14 amino acids. Germline CDR1 is MNHEY and CDR2 is SMNVEV (reference sequence). Trimming took 2 bases from V and 11 from J, leaving 15 bases between them. The CDR3 sequence: CASSLRQGSSKLFF. The CDR3 DNA reads TGTGCCAGCAGTTTAAGGCAGGGAAGCAGCAAACTGTTTTTT.

The chain uses TRBV9 and TRBJ1-4; maybe TRBD1 (5 bases). Germline V gene data show CDR1 as SGDLS and CDR2 as YYNGEE. Trimming took 0 bases from V and 8 from J, leaving 8 bases between them. The CDR3 contains 13 residues. The CDR3 DNA reads TGTGCCAGCAGCGTAGGACAGTCAGAAAAACTGTTTTTT. Amino acid sequence: CASSVGQSEKLFF.

This chain joins TRBV6-6 and TRBJ1-4; tentatively, D is TRBD1 (6 bases). The CDR3 runs to 13 residues. V was clipped by 8 bases and J by 5 bases, with 12 bases between them. Per germline, CDR1 MNHNY and CDR2 SVGAGI (reference sequence). The CDR3 loop reads CASGDRSNEKLFF. The CDR3 DNA reads as TGTGCCAGCGGCGACAGGTCAAATGAAAAACTGTTTTTT.

The J gene is TRBJ1-6, the V gene TRBV3-1 (or the pseudogene TRBV3-2); tentative D call: TRBD1 (5 bases). Trimming shortened V by 2 bases and J by 9 bases, and 14 bases separated the two germline ends. Germline V gene sequence: CDR1 LGHDT, CDR2 YNNKEL (reference sequence). This CDR3 region has 15 residues. CDR3 sequence (DNA): TGTGCCAGCAGCCAACGACAGAGGCGTGCTTCACCCCTCCACTTT. It encodes CASSQRQRRASPLHF.

The chain carries TRBV18 and TRBJ2-7; 8 positions match TRBD1. The junction had 5 bases not matched to a gene; V was cut back by 4 bases and J by 6 bases. The CDR3 runs to 13 residues. Germline CDR1 KGHSH, CDR2 LQKENI. CDR3 residues: CASSLYRGAEQYF. Written as DNA, the CDR3 is TGTGCCAGCTCACTCTACAGGGGGGCCGAGCAGTACTTC.

The genes are TRBV9 and TRBJ2-7; D is possibly TRBD1 (5 bases). Germline values: CDR1 SGDLS, CDR2 YYNGEE. CDR3 length: 15 residues. V was clipped by 2 bases and J by 3 bases, with 15 bases between them. In DNA form, the CDR3 reads TGTGCCAGCAGCGTTGGGGCTATGGTTAACTACGAGCAGTACTTC. Translation gives CASSVGAMVNYEQYF.

The chain couples TRBV7-3 to TRBJ2-7, with 7 bases matching TRBD2. This CDR3 spans 15 amino acids. The V gene's germline CDR1 is SGHTA and CDR2 FQGTGA. J lost 2 bases, V lost 5 bases, and 9 bases had no gene match. The CDR3 coding sequence is TGTGCCAGCAGCCCCTCTAGCGGAGCCCCCTACGAGCAGTACTTC. Translation: CASSPSSGAPYEQYF. The full variable domain, its missing parts supplied by reference TRBV7-3 and TRBJ2-7, is GAGVSQTPSNKVTEKGKYVELRCDPISGHTALYWYRQSLGQGPEFLIYFQGTGAADDSGLPNDRFFAVRPEGSVSTLKIQRTERGDSAVYLCASSPSSGAPYEQYFGPGTRLTVT.

This clone was seen only a few times. This rearrangement joins TRBV4-1 to TRBJ1-5; 12 nucleotides agree with TRBD1. Germline V gene sequence: CDR1 MGHRA, CDR2 YSYEKL. The CDR3 loop spans 19 amino acids. V gave up 1 base and J gave up 0 bases; unmatched junction bases: 7. The CDR3 spells CASSQGGTGGVYSNQPQHF. The CDR3, as DNA: TGCGCCAGCAGCCAAGGGGGGACAGGGGGCGTTTATAGCAATCAGCCCCAGCATTTT.

This CDR3 is CASSQPGLAGGMRTDTQYF. The DNA of the CDR3 is TGTGCCAGCTCACAACCGGGACTAGCGGGAGGGATGCGCACAGATACGCAGTATTTT. V and J are TRBV18 and TRBJ2-3, with TRBD2 matching 16 bases. Trimming cost V 4 bases and J 1 base; bases outside gene matches: 8. CDR3 length equals 19 residues. The germline V gene encodes CDR1 KGHSH and CDR2 LQKENI.

J is TRBJ1-5 and V is TRBV15; D remains ambiguous. V gave up 1 base and J gave up 6 bases, with 16 bases separating them. Germline CDR1 and CDR2: LNHNV and YYDKDF (reference sequence). CDR3 length equals 16 residues. The CDR3 coding sequence is TGTGCCACCAGCAGAGGGGAGGGAATGAAGGCTCAGCCCCAGCATTTT. This gives the protein CATSRGEGMKAQPQHF.

V is TRBV7-9 and J is TRBJ1-4; D remains ambiguous. The CDR3 consists of 16 residues. Germline V gene lookup returns CDR1 SEHNR and CDR2 FQNEAQ (reference sequence). Trimming stripped 3 bases from V and 0 bases from J, with 11 bases between. CDR3 sequence: CASSFRASATNEKLFF. The CDR3 bases are TGTGCCAGCAGCTTTCGCGCTTCTGCAACTAATGAAAAACTGTTTTTT.

The chain couples TRBV18 to TRBJ2-5, with D unclear. This CDR3 comprises 13 residues. The V gene lost 6 bases and the J gene lost 3 bases, with 11 bases spanning the gap. In germline, CDR1 is KGHSH, CDR2 LQKENI. CDR3 sequence: CASSLTEKETQYF. For the CDR3, the DNA is TGTGCCAGCTCCCTTACAGAGAAAGAGACCCAGTACTTC. Drawing the rest from reference TRBV18 and TRBJ2-5, the complete variable domain is NAGVMQNPRHLVRRRGQEARLRCSPMKGHSHVYWYRQLPEEGLKFMVYLQKENIIDESGMPKERFSAEFPKEGPSILRIQQVVRGDSAAYFCASSLTEKETQYFGPGTRLLVL.

The chain links TRBV7-2 to TRBJ1-5; 8 positions agree with TRBD1. This CDR3 has 16 residues. The germline V gene encodes CDR1 SGHTA and CDR2 FQGNSA. Trimming removed 1 base from V and 12 bases from J; junction bases left unmatched: 14. The chain's CDR3 is CASSLGGDRGTVRQHF. CDR3 nucleotide sequence: TGTGCCAGCAGCTTAGGGGGCGACAGGGGCACCGTGCGCCAGCATTTT.